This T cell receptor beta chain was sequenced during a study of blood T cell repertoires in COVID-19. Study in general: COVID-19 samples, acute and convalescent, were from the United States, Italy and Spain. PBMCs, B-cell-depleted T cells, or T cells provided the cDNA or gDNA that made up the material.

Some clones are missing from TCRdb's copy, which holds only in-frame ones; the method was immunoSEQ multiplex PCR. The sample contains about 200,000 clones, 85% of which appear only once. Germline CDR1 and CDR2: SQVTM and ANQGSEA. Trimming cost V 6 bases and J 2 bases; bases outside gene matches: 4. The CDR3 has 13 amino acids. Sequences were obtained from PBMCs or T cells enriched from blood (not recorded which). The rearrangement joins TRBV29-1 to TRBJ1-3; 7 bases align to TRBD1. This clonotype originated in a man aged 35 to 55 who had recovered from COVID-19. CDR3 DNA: TGCAGCGTGTCACAGGGGACTGGAAACACCATATATTTT. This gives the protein CSVSQGTGNTIYF. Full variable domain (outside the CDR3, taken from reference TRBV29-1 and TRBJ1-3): SAVISQKPSRDICQRGTSLTIQCQVDSQVTMMFWYRQQPGQSLTLIATANQGSEATYESGFVIDKFPISRPNLTFSTLTVSNMSPEDSSIYLCSVSQGTGNTIYFGEGSWLTVV.